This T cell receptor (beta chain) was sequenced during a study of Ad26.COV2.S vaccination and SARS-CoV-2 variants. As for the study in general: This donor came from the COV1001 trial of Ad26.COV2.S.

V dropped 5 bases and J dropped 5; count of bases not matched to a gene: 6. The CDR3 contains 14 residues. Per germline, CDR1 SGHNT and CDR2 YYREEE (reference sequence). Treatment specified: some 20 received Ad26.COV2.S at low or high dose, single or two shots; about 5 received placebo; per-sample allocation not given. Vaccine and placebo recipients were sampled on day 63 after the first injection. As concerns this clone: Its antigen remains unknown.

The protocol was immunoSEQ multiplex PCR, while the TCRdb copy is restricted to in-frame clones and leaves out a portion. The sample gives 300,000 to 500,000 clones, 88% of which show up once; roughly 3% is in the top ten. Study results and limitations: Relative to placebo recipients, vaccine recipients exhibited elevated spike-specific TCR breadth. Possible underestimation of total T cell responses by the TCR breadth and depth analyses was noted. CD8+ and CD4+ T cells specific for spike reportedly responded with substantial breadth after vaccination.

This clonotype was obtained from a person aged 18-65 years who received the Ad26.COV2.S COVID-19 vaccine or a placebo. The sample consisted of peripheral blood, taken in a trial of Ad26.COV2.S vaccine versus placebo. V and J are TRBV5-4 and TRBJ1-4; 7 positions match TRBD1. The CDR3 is CASSSGTANEKLFF. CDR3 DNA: TGTGCCAGCAGTTCCGGGACAGCAAATGAAAAACTGTTTTTT. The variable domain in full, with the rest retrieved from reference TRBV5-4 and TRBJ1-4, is ETGVTQSPTHLIKTRGQQVTLRCSSQSGHNTVSWYQQALGQGPQFIFQYYREEENGRGNFPPRFSGLQFPNYSSELNVNALELDDSALYLCASSSGTANEKLFFGSGTQLSVL.